This T cell receptor beta chain was captured in a study of T cell responses to AZD1222 COVID-19 vaccine. The study's findings and limits: The donor cohort was predominantly white British with a female majority, and clonal diversity may have been underestimated. Across the whole spike, CD4 TCRs peaked at regions 160-218 and 743-854. Baseline testing showed seropositivity in only a handful of AZD1222 recipients.

The assay was immunoSEQ multiplex PCR, and TCRdb's table has in-frame clones only and misses some. The repertoire includes just under 75,000 clones, about three quarters of them detected once, and approximately 47% sits in the top ten. In the case of this clone: What it binds is unknown.

The V gene's germline CDR1 is SGDLS and CDR2 YYNGEE. The V gene lost 4 bases and the J gene lost 7 bases, with 14 bases spanning the gap. This CDR3 region has 14 residues. The rearrangement uses TRBV9 and TRBJ2-2; D gene ambiguous. This clonotype was obtained from an adult who received the AZD1222 COVID-19 vaccine. This specimen consisted of peripheral blood, obtained 28 days after the second AZD1222 dose. The CDR3 reads CASSPLDGFGELFF. CDR3 DNA sequence: TGTGCCAGCAGCCCTCTCGATGGATTCGGGGAGCTGTTTTTT.